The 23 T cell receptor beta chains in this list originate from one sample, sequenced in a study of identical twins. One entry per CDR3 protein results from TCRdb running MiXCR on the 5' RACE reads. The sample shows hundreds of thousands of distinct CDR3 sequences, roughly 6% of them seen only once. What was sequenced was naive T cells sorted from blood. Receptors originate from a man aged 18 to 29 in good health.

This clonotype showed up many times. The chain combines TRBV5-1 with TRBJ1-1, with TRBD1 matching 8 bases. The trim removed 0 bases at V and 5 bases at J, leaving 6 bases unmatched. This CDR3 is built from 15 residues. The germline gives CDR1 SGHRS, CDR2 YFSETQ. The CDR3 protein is CASSLADRADTEAFF. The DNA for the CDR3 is TGCGCCAGCAGCTTGGCGGACAGGGCGGATACTGAAGCTTTCTTT.

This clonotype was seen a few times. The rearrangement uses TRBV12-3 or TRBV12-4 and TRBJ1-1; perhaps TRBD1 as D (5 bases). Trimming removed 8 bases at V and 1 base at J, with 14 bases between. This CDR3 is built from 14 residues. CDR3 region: CASSPIGQNTEAFF. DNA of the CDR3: TGTGCCAGCTCACCCATAGGACAGAACACTGAAGCTTTCTTT.

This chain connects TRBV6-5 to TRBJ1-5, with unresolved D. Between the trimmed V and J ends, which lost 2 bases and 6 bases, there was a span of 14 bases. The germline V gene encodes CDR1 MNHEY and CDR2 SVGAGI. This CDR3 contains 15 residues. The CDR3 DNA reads TGTGCCAGCAGTTACGGCCGGGGTCGGTCTCAGCCCCAGCATTTT. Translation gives CASSYGRGRSQPQHF.

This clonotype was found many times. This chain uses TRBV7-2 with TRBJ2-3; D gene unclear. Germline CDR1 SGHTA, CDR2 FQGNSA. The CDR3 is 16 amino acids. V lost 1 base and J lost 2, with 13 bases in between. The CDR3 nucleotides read TGTGCCAGCAGCTTAGGGGCCAGAGGCAACACAGATACGCAGTATTTT. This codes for CASSLGARGNTDTQYF. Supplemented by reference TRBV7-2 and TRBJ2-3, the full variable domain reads GAGVSQSPSNKVTEKGKDVELRCDPISGHTALYWYRQSLGQGLEFLIYFQGNSAPDKSGLPSDRFSAERTGGSVSTLTIQRTQQEDSAVYLCASSLGARGNTDTQYFGPGTRLTVL.

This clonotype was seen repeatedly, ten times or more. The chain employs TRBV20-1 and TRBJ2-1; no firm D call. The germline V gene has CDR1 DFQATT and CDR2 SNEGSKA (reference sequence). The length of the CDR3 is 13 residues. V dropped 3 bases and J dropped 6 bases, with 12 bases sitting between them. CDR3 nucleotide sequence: TGCAGTGCTAGGTCTCGAGTTGGCAATGAGCAGTTCTTC. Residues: CSARSRVGNEQFF.

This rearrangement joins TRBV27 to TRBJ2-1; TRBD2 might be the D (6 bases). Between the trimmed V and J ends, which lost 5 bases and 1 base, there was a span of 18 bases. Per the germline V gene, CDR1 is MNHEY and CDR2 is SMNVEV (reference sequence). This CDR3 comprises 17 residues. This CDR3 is CASSPLGGMRSYNEQFF. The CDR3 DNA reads TGTGCCAGCAGTCCCCTTGGGGGGATGAGGTCCTACAATGAGCAGTTCTTC.

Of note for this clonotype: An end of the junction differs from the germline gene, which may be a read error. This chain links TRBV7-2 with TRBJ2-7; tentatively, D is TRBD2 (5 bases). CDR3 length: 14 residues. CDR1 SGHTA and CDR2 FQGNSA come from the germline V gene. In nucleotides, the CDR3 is TGTTCCAGCGGCGATAGGACCGTCAACTACGAGCAGTACTTC. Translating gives CSSGDRTVNYEQYF.

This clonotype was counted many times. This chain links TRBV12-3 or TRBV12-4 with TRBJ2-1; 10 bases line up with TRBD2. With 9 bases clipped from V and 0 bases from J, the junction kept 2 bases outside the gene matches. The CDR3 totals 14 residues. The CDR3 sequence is CASSGRISYNEQFF. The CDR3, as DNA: TGTGCCAGTAGCGGGAGGATCTCCTACAATGAGCAGTTCTTC.

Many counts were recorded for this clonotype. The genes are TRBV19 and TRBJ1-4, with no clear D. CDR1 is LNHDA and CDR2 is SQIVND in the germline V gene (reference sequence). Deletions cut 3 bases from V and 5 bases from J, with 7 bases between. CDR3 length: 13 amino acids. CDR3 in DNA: TGTGCCAGTAGTATGGGCCGGAATGAAAAACTGTTTTTT. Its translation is CASSMGRNEKLFF. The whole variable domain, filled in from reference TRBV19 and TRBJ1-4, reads DGGITQSPKYLFRKEGQNVTLSCEQNLNHDAMYWYRQDPGQGLRLIYYSQIVNDFQKGDIAEGYSVSREKKESFPLTVTSAQKNPTAFYLCASSMGRNEKLFFGSGTQLSVL.

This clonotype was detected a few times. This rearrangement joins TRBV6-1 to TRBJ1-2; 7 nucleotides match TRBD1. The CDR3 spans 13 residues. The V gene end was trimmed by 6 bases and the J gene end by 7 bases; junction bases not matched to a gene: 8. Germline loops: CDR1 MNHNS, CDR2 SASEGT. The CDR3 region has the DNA TGTGCCAGCAGAAAGACAGGGTCATCTGGCTACACCTTC. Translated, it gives CASRKTGSSGYTF.

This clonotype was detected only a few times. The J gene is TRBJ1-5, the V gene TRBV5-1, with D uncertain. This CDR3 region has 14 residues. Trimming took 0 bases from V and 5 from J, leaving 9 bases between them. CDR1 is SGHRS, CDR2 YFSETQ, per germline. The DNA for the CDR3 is TGCGCCAGCAGCTTGGCGTCAGGATATCAGCCCCAGCATTTT. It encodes CASSLASGYQPQHF. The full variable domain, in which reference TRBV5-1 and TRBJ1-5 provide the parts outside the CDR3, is KAGVTQTPRYLIKTRGQQVTLSCSPISGHRSVSWYQQTPGQGLQFLFEYFSETQRNKGNFPGRFSGRQFSNSRSEMNVSTLELGDSALYLCASSLASGYQPQHFGDGTRLSIL.

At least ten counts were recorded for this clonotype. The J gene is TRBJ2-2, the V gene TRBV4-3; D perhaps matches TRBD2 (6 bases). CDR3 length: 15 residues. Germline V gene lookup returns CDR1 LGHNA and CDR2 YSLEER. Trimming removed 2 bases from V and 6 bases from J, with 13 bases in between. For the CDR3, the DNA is TGCGCCAGCAGCCAAATTGGAGGAGGGTCCGGGGAGCTGTTTTTT. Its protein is CASSQIGGGSGELFF.

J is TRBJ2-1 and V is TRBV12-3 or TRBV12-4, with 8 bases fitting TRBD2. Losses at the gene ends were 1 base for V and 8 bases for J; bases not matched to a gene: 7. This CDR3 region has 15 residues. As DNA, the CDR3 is TGTGCCAGCAGTTTAGGGGCGGGAGGTTTGGATGAGCAGTTCTTC. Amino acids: CASSLGAGGLDEQFF.

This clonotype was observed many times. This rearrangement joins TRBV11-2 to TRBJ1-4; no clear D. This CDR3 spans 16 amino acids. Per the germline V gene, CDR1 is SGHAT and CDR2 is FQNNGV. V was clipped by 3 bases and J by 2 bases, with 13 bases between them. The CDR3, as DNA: TGTGCCAGCAGCTTGCACCACACATCCACTAATGAAAAACTGTTTTTT. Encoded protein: CASSLHHTSTNEKLFF.

The CDR3: CASSLSSAAKPYNEQFF. CDR3 DNA sequence: TGTGCCAGCAGCTTAAGTAGCGCGGCGAAACCATACAATGAGCAGTTCTTC. This sequence joins TRBV7-6 and TRBJ2-1; D is perhaps TRBD2 (5 bases). The germline gives CDR1 SGHVS, CDR2 FNYEAQ. The CDR3 has 17 amino acids. V lost 2 bases to trimming and J lost 4 bases, with 18 bases between them.

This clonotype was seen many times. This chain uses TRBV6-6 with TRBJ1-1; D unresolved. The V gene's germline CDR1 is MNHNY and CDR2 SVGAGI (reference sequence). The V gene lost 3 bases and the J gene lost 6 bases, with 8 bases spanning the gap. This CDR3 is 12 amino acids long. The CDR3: CASSYGLSEAFF. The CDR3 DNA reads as TGTGCCAGCAGTTATGGCCTTTCTGAAGCTTTCTTT.

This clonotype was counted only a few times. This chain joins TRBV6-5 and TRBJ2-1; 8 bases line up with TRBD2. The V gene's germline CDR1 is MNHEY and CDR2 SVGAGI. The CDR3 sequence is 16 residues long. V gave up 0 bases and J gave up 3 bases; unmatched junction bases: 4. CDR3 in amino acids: CASSYSSTSGYNEQFF. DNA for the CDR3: TGTGCCAGCAGTTACTCGAGTACTAGCGGCTACAATGAGCAGTTCTTC.

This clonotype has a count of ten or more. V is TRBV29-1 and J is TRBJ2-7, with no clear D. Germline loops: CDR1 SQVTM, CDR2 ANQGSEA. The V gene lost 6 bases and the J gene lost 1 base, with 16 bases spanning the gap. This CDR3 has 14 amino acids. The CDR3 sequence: CSVADADGSYEQYV. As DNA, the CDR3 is TGCAGCGTCGCTGACGCAGACGGATCCTACGAGCAGTACGTC.

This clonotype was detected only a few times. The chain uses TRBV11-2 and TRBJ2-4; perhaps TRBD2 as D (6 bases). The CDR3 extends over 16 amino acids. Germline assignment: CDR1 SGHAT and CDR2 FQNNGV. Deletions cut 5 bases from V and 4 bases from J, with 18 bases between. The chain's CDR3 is CASSPELGTGKNIQYF. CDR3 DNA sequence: TGTGCCAGCAGCCCCGAGCTAGGGACTGGGAAAAACATTCAGTACTTC.

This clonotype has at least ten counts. The CDR3 DNA sequence: TGCAGCGTTGGGTTAGGGGCCACAGATACGCAGTATTTT. Amino acid sequence: CSVGLGATDTQYF. The rearrangement links TRBV29-1 to TRBJ2-3; tentatively, D is TRBD1 (5 bases). The CDR3 is 13 amino acids. V lost 4 bases and J lost 2, with 10 bases in between. The germline V gene encodes CDR1 SQVTM and CDR2 ANQGSEA.

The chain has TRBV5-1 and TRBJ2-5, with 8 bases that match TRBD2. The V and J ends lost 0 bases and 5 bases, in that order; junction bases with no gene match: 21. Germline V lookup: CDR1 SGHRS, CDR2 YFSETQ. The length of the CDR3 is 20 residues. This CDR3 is CASSLALGGVQRERRETQYF. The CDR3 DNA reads TGCGCCAGCAGCTTGGCCCTCGGGGGGGTCCAGCGGGAGCGGAGGGAGACCCAGTACTTC.

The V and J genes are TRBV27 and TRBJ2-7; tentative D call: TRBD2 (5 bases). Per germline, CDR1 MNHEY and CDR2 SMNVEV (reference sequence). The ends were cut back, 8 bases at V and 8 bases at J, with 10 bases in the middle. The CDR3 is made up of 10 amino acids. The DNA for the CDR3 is TGTGCCAGCGTACCCGGGAAGCAGTACGTC. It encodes CASVPGKQYV.

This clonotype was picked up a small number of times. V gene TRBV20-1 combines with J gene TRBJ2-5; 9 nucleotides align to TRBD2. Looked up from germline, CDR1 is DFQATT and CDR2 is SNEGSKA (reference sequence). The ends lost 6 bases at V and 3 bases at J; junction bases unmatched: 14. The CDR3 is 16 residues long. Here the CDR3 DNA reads TGCAGTGCGGTGGGAATGGGCGGGAGGGCCGAAGAGACCCAGTACTTC. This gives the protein CSAVGMGGRAEETQYF.